Following are 26 T cell receptor beta chains from one sample sequenced in a study of cytomegalovirus exposure and HLA in healthy donors (dated by TCRdb to 2015 to 2018). Library creation used the immunoSEQ multiplex PCR assay. For the multiplex PCR, a mixture combining 60 forward primers for TCR Vbeta segments and 13 reverse primers for TCR Jbeta segments was used. TCRdb carries this immuneACCESS record with in-frame sequences only. Its versions omit some clonotypes, under half of them owing to an unresolved V gene in the studies checked, with the rest unexplained. Counted in this sample were about 190,000 clones; about 87% of them appeared once. Of the sample, more than 1.5% is held by the ten largest clones. Material: PBMCs. These receptor sequences come from a woman under 30 in good health and CMV-seronegative.

In this sample, this clone turned up once. The J gene is TRBJ2-7, the V gene TRBV6-1, with 7 bases that match TRBD1. Germline V CDR1 and CDR2: MNHNS, SASEGT. CDR3 size: 12 residues. V was clipped by 3 bases and J by 10 bases; unmatched bases: 6. The chain's CDR3 is CASSDTGTVQYF. The CDR3 DNA is TGTGCCAGCAGTGACACCGGGACAGTACAGTACTTC.

This clone has just one count. This chain links TRBV5-6 with TRBJ2-1; 8 positions match TRBD1. J gave up 0 bases and V 4 bases, and 15 bases lay outside the gene matches. The germline V gene encodes CDR1 SGHDT and CDR2 YYEEEE. The CDR3 runs 19 residues. As DNA, the CDR3 is TGTGCCAGCAGCCCCAGGACAGGGCCGCGGATTAGCTCCTACAATGAGCAGTTCTTC. It encodes CASSPRTGPRISSYNEQFF.

The chain has TRBV5-1 and TRBJ1-5; TRBD1 agrees at 7 bases. V shed 5 bases and J 0 bases; nucleotides not matched to a gene: 5. The CDR3 has 15 amino acids. Germline values: CDR1 SGHRS, CDR2 YFSETQ. The CDR3 DNA follows: TGCGCCAGCAGGGGACAGCCGAATAGCAATCAGCCCCAGCATTTT. Its protein product is CASRGQPNSNQPQHF.

This sequence joins TRBV11-3 and TRBJ2-7; 14 nucleotides agree with TRBD2. The CDR3 extends over 16 amino acids. Trimming removed 8 bases from V and 1 base from J; junction bases left unmatched: 7. The germline V gene encodes CDR1 SGHNT and CDR2 YENEEA. The CDR3 DNA sequence: TGTGCCAGCTCCCGACTAGCGGGAGGGTTGTCCTACGAGCAGTACTTC. Residues: CASSRLAGGLSYEQYF.

V is TRBV6-5 and J is TRBJ1-5, with 8 positions matching TRBD1. The CDR3 runs 14 residues. The V and J ends lost 5 bases and 4 bases, in that order; junction bases with no gene match: 4. CDR1 and CDR2 (germline): MNHEY, SVGAGI. The CDR3 DNA reads TGTGCCAGCAGTCCTGGACAGGGAAATCAGCCCCAGCATTTT. Its protein is CASSPGQGNQPQHF.

The chain employs TRBV30 and TRBJ1-2; TRBD1 is a possible D gene (6 bases). In germline, CDR1 is GTSNPN, CDR2 SVGIG (reference sequence). The CDR3 runs 11 residues. Trimming removed 7 bases from V and 6 bases from J, with 12 bases in between. The CDR3 DNA reads TGTGCCTATGCGAGGGGGAATGGCTACACCTTC. Its translation is CAYARGNGYTF. Supplemented by reference TRBV30 and TRBJ1-2, the full variable domain reads SQTIHQWPATLVQPVGSPLSLECTVEGTSNPNLYWYRQAAGRGLQLLFYSVGIGQISSEVPQNLSASRPQDRQFILSSKKLLLSDSGFYLCAYARGNGYTFGSGTRLTVV.

This chain links TRBV7-6 with TRBJ2-1; 8 bases fit TRBD2. CDR3 length: 18 amino acids. V was clipped by 1 base and J by 8 bases; unmatched bases: 16. CDR1 and CDR2 (germline): SGHVS, FNYEAQ. The DNA of the CDR3 is TGTGCCAGCAGCTTAGATGTTAGACGGGAGGGCAGGATTCATGAGCAGTTCTTC. This gives the protein CASSLDVRREGRIHEQFF.

The rearrangement joins TRBV29-1 to TRBJ2-7, with D hard to call. Germline assignment: CDR1 SQVTM and CDR2 ANQGSEA. The V end lost 8 bases, the J end lost 2 bases, and 7 bases lay between the germline ends. CDR3 length: 10 amino acids. This CDR3 is CSPHPYEQYF. In nucleotides, the CDR3 is TGCAGCCCCCATCCCTACGAGCAGTACTTC.

The V call is TRBV30, the J call TRBJ1-1, with D hard to call. V lost 3 bases and J lost 0, with 11 bases in between. CDR3 length: 14 amino acids. From germline, CDR1 is GTSNPN and CDR2 SVGIG (reference sequence). In nucleotides, the CDR3 is TGTGCCTGGAGGGGAGAAATCATGAACACTGAAGCTTTCTTT. The encoded protein is CAWRGEIMNTEAFF.

This chain connects TRBV28 to TRBJ2-7; perhaps TRBD2 as D (5 bases). The V gene lost 3 bases and the J gene lost 5 bases, with 11 bases spanning the gap. This CDR3 has 13 amino acids. CDR1 MDHEN and CDR2 SYDVKM come from the germline V gene. The CDR3 coding sequence is TGTGCCAGCAGTTTGGAGGCCGAGGACGAGCAGTACTTC. Its protein product is CASSLEAEDEQYF.

The chain recombines TRBV27 with TRBJ2-2, with D tentatively TRBD1 (5 bases). V was shortened by 3 bases and J by 7 bases, with 12 bases between the two germline ends. The length of the CDR3 is 14 residues. CDR1 MNHEY and CDR2 SMNVEV come from the germline V gene (reference sequence). CDR3 loop: CASSFAGLDGELFF. The DNA for the CDR3 is TGTGCCAGCAGTTTCGCAGGGCTGGACGGGGAGCTGTTTTTT.

This chain connects TRBV5-1 to TRBJ1-4; 9 bases are shared with TRBD1. The CDR3 consists of 14 residues. Germline lookup yields CDR1 SGHRS and CDR2 YFSETQ. Unmatched junction bases numbered 1, after V lost 3 bases and J lost 4 bases. CDR3 sequence (DNA): TGCGCCAGCAGCTCGGGACAGGGTAATGAAAAACTGTTTTTT. As protein: CASSSGQGNEKLFF.

V gene TRBV30 combines with J gene TRBJ2-7; TRBD2 is a possible D gene (6 bases). CDR3 length: 13 amino acids. Per the germline V gene, CDR1 is GTSNPN and CDR2 is SVGIG (reference sequence). With 5 bases removed from V and 3 bases from J, the gap between germline ends came to 14 bases. The CDR3 loop reads CAWWGDGDYEQYF. The CDR3 DNA sequence: TGTGCCTGGTGGGGGGATGGGGACTACGAGCAGTACTTC. The variable domain in full, completed from reference TRBV30 and TRBJ2-7, reads SQTIHQWPATLVQPVGSPLSLECTVEGTSNPNLYWYRQAAGRGLQLLFYSVGIGQISSEVPQNLSASRPQDRQFILSSKKLLLSDSGFYLCAWWGDGDYEQYFGPGTRLTVT.

The V and J genes are TRBV4-3 and TRBJ2-7; D call uncertain. This CDR3 is 13 amino acids long. Germline CDR1 is LGHNA and CDR2 is YSLEER. V gave up 0 bases and J gave up 5 bases, with 8 bases separating them. The CDR3 DNA is TGCGCCAGCAGCCAAGATCTATCGAACGAGCAGTACTTC. Protein product: CASSQDLSNEQYF.

The chain employs TRBV5-4 and TRBJ1-2; no clear D. The germline V gene has CDR1 SGHNT and CDR2 YYREEE (reference sequence). With 5 bases removed from V and 10 bases from J, the gap between germline ends came to 12 bases. This CDR3 spans 11 amino acids. CDR3 DNA sequence: TGTGCCAGCAGTGACGACCGGGACTACACCTTC. Translated, it gives CASSDDRDYTF.

The V and J genes are TRBV11-3 and TRBJ2-2; the match to TRBD2 covers 8 bases. Per germline, CDR1 SGHNT and CDR2 YENEEA. This CDR3 is built from 16 residues. The V gene end was trimmed by 3 bases and the J gene end by 2 bases; junction bases not matched to a gene: 5. This chain's CDR3 is CASSFFAGGNTGELFF. DNA for the CDR3: TGTGCCAGCAGCTTTTTTGCGGGGGGAAACACCGGGGAGCTGTTTTTT.

The rearrangement links TRBV6-1 to TRBJ1-5, with 9 bases that match TRBD1. CDR1 is MNHNS, CDR2 SASEGT, per germline. Trimming removed 2 bases from V and 4 bases from J; junction bases left unmatched: 6. This CDR3 comprises 16 residues. The CDR3 DNA reads TGTGCCAGCAGTGAATTGTGGACAGGGGTAAATCAGCCCCAGCATTTT. Amino acids: CASSELWTGVNQPQHF.

V usage is TRBV2 and J usage is TRBJ2-1; 9 nucleotides line up with TRBD1. Trimming at V came to 6 bases and at J to 4 bases, leaving 7 bases not matched to a gene. The CDR3 has 15 amino acids. Germline CDR1 reads SNHLY; CDR2 reads FYNNEI. CDR3 DNA sequence: TGTGCCAGCAGACCCGGGACAGGGTATTACAATGAGCAGTTCTTC. Residues: CASRPGTGYYNEQFF. The full variable domain, with the rest looked up from reference TRBV2 and TRBJ2-1, is EPEVTQTPSHQVTQMGQEVILRCVPISNHLYFYWYRQILGQKVEFLVSFYNNEISEKSEIFDDQFSVERPDGSNFTLKIRSTKLEDSAMYFCASRPGTGYYNEQFFGPGTRLTVL.

This clone was detected only once. Other DNA variants within this sample encode the same CDR3. This chain uses TRBV9 with TRBJ2-5; TRBD2 matches 7 bases. This CDR3 has 14 amino acids. Germline CDR1 and CDR2: SGDLS and YYNGEE. V lost 2 bases and J lost 4; bases outside the gene matches: 5. The CDR3 DNA is TGTGCCAGCAGCGTTACGGGGGGTGGAGAGACCCAGTACTTC. It encodes CASSVTGGGETQYF. The entire variable domain, with the rest obtained from reference TRBV9 and TRBJ2-5, is as follows: DSGVTQTPKHLITATGQRVTLRCSPRSGDLSVYWYQQSLDQGLQFLIQYYNGEERAKGNILERFSAQQFPDLHSELNLSSLELGDSALYFCASSVTGGGETQYFGPGTRLLVL.

This clone occurred once. The chain employs TRBV2 and TRBJ1-2; D remains unclear. V lost 7 bases, J lost 0 bases, and 15 bases lay in between. Per germline, CDR1 SNHLY and CDR2 FYNNEI. This CDR3 spans 15 amino acids. CDR3 protein: CASTVDSPANYGYTF. The CDR3 bases are TGTGCCAGCACGGTAGATTCCCCGGCTAACTATGGCTACACCTTC.

This chain links TRBV11-3 with TRBJ2-1; D may be TRBD2 (6 bases). CDR1 SGHNT and CDR2 YENEEA come from the germline V gene. The CDR3 contains 15 residues. Between the trimmed V and J ends, which lost 4 bases and 2 bases, there was a span of 12 bases. In nucleotides, the CDR3 is TGTGCCAGCAGCTACATGGAGGGAGCCTACAATGAGCAGTTCTTC. It specifies CASSYMEGAYNEQFF.

The V call is TRBV19, the J call TRBJ2-2; possible D gene TRBD1, 6 bases. This CDR3 comprises 13 residues. The V gene lost 9 bases and the J gene lost 4 bases, with 12 bases spanning the gap. CDR1 is LNHDA, CDR2 SQIVND, per germline (reference sequence). The CDR3 DNA follows: TGTGCCAGCCGGACAGTACCCACCGGGGAGCTGTTTTTT. This encodes CASRTVPTGELFF.

V is TRBV29-1 and J is TRBJ2-5; 9 positions agree with TRBD2. The CDR3 totals 14 residues. After removal of 3 bases from V and 1 base from J, the junction contained 3 bases not matched to a gene. Germline CDR1 reads SQVTM; CDR2 reads ANQGSEA. CDR3 amino acids: CSVDTSGSQETQYF. In DNA, the CDR3 is TGCAGCGTTGACACTAGCGGGTCCCAAGAGACCCAGTACTTC.

The CDR3 protein is CASSAQGNSNQPQHF. The DNA of the CDR3 is TGTGCCAGCAGCGCGCAGGGCAATAGCAATCAGCCCCAGCATTTT. This rearrangement joins TRBV7-6 to TRBJ1-5, with a weak D call TRBD1 (5 bases). The CDR3 runs to 15 residues. The germline V and J ends were trimmed by 5 bases and 0 bases, with 11 bases remaining between them. The germline CDR1 and CDR2 sequences are SGHVS and FNYEAQ.

The chain couples TRBV30 to TRBJ1-5, with 9 nucleotides matching TRBD1. The ends lost 0 bases at V and 6 bases at J; junction bases unmatched: 6. The CDR3 spans 15 residues. In germline, CDR1 is GTSNPN, CDR2 SVGIG (reference sequence). The CDR3 sequence: CAWSVRRTGVQPQHF. The CDR3 DNA reads as TGTGCCTGGAGTGTACGAAGGACAGGGGTTCAGCCCCAGCATTTT.

This rearrangement joins TRBV10-3 to TRBJ2-2; maybe TRBD1 (6 bases). Germline values: CDR1 ENHRY, CDR2 SYGVKD. The CDR3 sequence is 12 residues long. V was shortened by 6 bases and J by 4 bases, with 6 bases between the two germline ends. Here the CDR3 DNA reads TGTGCCATCAGGGACAGCACCGGGGAGCTGTTTTTT. This translates into CAIRDSTGELFF.